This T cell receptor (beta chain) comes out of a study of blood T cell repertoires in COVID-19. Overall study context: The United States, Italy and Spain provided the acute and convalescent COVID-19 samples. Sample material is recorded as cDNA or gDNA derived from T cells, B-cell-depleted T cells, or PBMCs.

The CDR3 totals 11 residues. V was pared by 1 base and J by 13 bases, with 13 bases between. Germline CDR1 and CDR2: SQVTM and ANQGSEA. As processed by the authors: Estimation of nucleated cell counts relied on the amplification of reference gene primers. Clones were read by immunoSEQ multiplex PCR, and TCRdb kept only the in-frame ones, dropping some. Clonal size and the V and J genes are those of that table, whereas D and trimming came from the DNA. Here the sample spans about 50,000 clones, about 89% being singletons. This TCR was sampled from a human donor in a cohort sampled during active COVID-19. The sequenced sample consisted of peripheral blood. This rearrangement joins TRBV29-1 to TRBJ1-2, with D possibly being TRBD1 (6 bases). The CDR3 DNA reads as TGCAGCGTTGAAGTCGGGGGGGCCGCCACCTTC. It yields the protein CSVEVGGAATF.